These T cell receptor beta chains were read from a single sample in a study of beta chain features in type 1 diabetes. Sequencing was performed with immunoSEQ multiplex PCR; in TCRdb, only in-frame clones are kept and a portion is missing. The table shows around 110,000 clones, with 16% occurring only once. The sample was central memory CD4+ T cells from blood. Receptors originate from a man in his thirties or forties with type 1 diabetes. Each CDR3 is given without its conserved first and last residue. Fields, in order: V gene, CDR3 protein.

TRBV29-1	SVPLTGISTDTQY
TRBV14	ASSQFSRLPRGETQY
TRBV10-3	AISADRGLEKLF
TRBV19	ASRQTGEGYT
TRBV29-1	SVDRSQETQY
TRBV6-6	ASSYSTSGNTQY
TRBV7-2	ASSLGQAHQPQH
TRBV27	ASSLSARSTDTQY
TRBV11-2	ASRRAGGADTQY
TRBV7-8	ASSSAVWTGNTIY
TRBV28	ASNPKGYEQY
TRBV7-9	ASSSSGRNTEAF
TRBV11-2	ASSKLAGSYEQY
TRBV6-1	ASSDTGVTEQF
TRBV11-2	ASSQLRGRNNEQY
TRBV2	ASSVQGQSTDTQY
TRBV7-9	ASSLEEWSWST
TRBV6-5	ATGETEAF
TRBV7-3	ASSLSSDLGSPLH
TRBV19	ASTPGAGTGVAF